This record concerns one TCR beta chain sequence. The antigen is undetermined. RNA, once extracted, was reverse transcribed into cDNA for use as the sequencing template. Sequencing used immunoSEQ multiplex PCR; TCRdb keeps in-frame clones, though not all of them. The sample consists of 150,000 or so clones, about 60% of them appearing once. The CDR3 covers 15 residues. CDR1 and CDR2 (germline): SQVTM, ANQGSEA. Trimming took 4 bases from V and 0 from J, leaving 12 bases between them. These data come from a study of CD8+ T cells in alopecia areata. About the research overall: Oral tofacitinib (5 to 10 mg twice daily) was administered to treated patients. Study-level findings and limits: Higher clonality than in normal scalp was seen in lesional scalp, especially alopecia totalis/universalis. Normal skin's resident alphabeta T cells are sequenced alongside lesional scalp T cells.

Those with alopecia areata gave lesional scalp punch biopsies and peripheral blood. The chain employs TRBV29-1 and TRBJ2-2; no firm D call. Here the sequenced sample was CD4+ T cells sorted from blood, taken at week 0. This receptor was obtained from a human donor with alopecia areata. The CDR3 DNA sequence: TGCAGCGTTGTCGGATGGGCATCGAACACCGGGGAGCTGTTTTTT. This translates into CSVVGWASNTGELFF.